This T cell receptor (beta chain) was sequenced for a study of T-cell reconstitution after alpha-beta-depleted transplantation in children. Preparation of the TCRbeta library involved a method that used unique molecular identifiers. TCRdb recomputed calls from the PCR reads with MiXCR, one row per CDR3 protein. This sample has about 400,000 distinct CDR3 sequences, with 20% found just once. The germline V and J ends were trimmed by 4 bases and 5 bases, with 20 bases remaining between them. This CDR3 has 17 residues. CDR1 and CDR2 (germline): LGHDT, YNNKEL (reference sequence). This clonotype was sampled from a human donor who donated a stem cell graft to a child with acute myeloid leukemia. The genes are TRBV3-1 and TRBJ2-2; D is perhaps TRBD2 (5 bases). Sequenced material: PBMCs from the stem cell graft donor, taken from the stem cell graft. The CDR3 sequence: CASSRVFGSQGTGELFF. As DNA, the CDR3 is TGTGCCAGCAGCCGTGTTTTTGGGAGCCAAGGAACCGGGGAGCTGTTTTTT.